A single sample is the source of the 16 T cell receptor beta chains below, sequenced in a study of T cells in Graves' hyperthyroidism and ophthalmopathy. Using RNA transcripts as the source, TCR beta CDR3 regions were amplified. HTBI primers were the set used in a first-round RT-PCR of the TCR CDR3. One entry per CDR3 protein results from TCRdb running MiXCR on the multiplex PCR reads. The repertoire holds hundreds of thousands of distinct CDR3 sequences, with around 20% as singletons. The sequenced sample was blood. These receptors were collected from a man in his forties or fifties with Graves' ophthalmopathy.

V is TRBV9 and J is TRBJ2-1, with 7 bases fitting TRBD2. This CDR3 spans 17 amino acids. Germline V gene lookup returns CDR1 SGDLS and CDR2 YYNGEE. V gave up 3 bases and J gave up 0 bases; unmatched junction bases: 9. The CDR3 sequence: CASSARATSASYNEQFF. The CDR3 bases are TGTGCCAGCAGCGCCCGGGCCACTAGCGCCTCCTACAATGAGCAGTTCTTC.

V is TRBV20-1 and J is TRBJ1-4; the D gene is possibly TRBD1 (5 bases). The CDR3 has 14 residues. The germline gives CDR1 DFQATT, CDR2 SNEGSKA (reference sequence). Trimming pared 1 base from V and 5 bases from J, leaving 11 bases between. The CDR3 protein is CSARGQYPNEKLFF. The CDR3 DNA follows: TGCAGTGCTAGAGGACAGTATCCGAATGAAAAACTGTTTTTT.

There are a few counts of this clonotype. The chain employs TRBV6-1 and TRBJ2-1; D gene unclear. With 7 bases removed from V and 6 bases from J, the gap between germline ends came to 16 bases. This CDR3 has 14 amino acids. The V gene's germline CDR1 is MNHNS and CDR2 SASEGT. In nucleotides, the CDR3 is TGTGCCAGCAACCGAAACTCCCCAGTCAATGAGCAGTTCTTC. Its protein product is CASNRNSPVNEQFF.

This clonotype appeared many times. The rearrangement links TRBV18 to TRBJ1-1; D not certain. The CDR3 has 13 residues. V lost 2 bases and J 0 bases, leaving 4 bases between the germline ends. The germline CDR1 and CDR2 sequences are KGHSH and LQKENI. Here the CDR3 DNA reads TGTGCCAGCTCACCAAAAATGAACACTGAAGCTTTCTTT. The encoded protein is CASSPKMNTEAFF.

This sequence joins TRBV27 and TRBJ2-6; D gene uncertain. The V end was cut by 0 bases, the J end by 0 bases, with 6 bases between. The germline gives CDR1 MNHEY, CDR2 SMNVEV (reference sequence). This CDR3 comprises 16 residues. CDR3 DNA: TGTGCCAGCAGTTTATCGTCCCACTCTGGGGCCAACGTCCTGACTTTC. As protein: CASSLSSHSGANVLTF.

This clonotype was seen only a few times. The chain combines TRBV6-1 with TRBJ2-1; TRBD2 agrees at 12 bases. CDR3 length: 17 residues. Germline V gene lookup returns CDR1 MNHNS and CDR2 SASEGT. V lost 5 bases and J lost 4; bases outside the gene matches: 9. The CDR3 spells CASSSIGLAGLYNEQFF. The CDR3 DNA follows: TGTGCCAGCAGTTCGATCGGACTAGCGGGATTGTACAATGAGCAGTTCTTC.

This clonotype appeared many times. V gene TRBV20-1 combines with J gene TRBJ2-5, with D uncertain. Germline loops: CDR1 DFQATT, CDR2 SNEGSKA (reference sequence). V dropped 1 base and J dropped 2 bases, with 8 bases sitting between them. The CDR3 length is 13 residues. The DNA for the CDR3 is TGCAGTGCTAGAGGGGAACAGCAAGAGACCCAGTACTTC. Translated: CSARGEQQETQYF.

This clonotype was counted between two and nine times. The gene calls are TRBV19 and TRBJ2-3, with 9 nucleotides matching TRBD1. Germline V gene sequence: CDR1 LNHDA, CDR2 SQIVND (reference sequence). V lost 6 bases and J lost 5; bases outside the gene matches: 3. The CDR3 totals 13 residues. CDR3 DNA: TGTGCCAGTAGACAGGGGGCGCGAGATACGCAGTATTTT. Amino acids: CASRQGARDTQYF.

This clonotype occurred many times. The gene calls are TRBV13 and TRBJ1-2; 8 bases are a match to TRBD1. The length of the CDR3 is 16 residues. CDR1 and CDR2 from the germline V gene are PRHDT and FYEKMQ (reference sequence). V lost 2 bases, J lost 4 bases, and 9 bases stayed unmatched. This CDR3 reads CASSLSRRGLSYGYTF. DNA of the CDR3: TGTGCCAGCAGCTTATCCCGCAGGGGGCTTAGCTATGGCTACACCTTC.

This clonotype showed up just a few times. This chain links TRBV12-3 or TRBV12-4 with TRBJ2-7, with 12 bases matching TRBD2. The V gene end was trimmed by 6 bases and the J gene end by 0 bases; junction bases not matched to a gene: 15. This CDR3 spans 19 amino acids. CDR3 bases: TGTGCCAGCAGGCCCTCACCGGGACTAGCGGGTGAAAGCTCCTACGAGCAGTACTTC. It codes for CASRPSPGLAGESSYEQYF.

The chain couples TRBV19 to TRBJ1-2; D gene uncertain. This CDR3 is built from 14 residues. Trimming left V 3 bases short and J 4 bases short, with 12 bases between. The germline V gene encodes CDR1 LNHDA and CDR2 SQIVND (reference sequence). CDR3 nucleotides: TGTGCCAGTAGTATCGGAGCCTCCGGCTATGGCTACACCTTC. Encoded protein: CASSIGASGYGYTF.

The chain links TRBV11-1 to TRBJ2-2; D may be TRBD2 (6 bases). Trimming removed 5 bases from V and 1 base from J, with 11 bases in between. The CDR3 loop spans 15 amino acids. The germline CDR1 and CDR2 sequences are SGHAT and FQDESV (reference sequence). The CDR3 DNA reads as TGTGCCAGCAGCATGCTGGGGGGGAACACCGGGGAGCTGTTTTTT. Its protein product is CASSMLGGNTGELFF.

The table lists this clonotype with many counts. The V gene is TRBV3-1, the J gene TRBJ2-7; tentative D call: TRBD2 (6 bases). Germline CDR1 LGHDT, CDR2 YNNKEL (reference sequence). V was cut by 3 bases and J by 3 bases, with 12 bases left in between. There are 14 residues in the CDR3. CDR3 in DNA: TGTGCCAGCAGCCAGGAAAGCGGGCTCTACGAGCAGTACTTC. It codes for CASSQESGLYEQYF.

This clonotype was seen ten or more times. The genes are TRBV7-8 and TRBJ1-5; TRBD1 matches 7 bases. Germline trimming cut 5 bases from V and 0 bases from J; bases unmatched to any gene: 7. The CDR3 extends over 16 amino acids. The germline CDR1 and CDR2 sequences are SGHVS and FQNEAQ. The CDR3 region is CASSPHGDSSNQPQHF. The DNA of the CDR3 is TGTGCCAGCAGCCCCCACGGGGACAGTAGCAATCAGCCCCAGCATTTT.

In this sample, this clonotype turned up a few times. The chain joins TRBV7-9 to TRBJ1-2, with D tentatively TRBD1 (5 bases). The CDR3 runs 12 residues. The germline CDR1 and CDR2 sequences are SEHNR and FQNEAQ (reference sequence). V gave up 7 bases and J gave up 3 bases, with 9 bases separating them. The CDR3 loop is CASNPTDYGYTF. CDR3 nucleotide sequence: TGTGCCAGCAACCCGACAGACTATGGCTACACCTTC.

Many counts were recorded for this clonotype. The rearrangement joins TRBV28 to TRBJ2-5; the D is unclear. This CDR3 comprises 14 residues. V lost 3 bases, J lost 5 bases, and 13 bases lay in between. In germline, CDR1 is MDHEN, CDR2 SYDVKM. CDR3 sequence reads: CASSFNRAPETQYF. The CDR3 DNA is TGTGCCAGCAGTTTTAATAGGGCCCCTGAGACCCAGTACTTC.